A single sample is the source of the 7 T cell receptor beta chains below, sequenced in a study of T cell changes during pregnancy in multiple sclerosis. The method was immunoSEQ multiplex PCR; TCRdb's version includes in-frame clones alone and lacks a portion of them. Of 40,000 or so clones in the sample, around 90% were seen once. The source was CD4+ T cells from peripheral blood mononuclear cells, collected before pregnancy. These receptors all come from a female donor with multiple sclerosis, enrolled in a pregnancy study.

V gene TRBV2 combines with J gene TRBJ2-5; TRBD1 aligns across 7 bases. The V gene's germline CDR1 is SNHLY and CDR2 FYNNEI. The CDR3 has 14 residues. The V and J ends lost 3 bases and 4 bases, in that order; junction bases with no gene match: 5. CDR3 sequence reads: CASSDDRVGETQYF. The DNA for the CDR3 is TGTGCCAGCAGTGACGACAGGGTGGGAGAGACCCAGTACTTC.

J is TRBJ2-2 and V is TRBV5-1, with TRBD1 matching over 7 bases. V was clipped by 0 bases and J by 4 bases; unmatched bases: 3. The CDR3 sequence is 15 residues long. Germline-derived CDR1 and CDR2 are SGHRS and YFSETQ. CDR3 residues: CASSLDRGITGELFF. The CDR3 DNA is TGCGCCAGCAGCTTGGACAGGGGAATCACCGGGGAGCTGTTTTTT.

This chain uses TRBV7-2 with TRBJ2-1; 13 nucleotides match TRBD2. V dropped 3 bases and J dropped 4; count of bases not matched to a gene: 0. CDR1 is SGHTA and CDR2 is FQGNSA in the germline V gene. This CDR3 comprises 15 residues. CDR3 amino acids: CASSLGLAGYNEQFF. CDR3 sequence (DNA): TGTGCCAGCAGCTTGGGACTAGCGGGGTACAATGAGCAGTTCTTC.

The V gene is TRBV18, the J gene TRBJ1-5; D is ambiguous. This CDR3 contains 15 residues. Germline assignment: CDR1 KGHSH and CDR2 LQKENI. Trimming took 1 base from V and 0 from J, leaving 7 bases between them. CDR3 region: CASSPLQNSNQPQHF. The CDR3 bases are TGTGCCAGCTCACCACTCCAGAATAGCAATCAGCCCCAGCATTTT.

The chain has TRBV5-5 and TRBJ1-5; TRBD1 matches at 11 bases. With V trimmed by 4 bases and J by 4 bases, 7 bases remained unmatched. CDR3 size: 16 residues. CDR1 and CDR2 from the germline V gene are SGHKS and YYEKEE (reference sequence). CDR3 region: CASSQGTGGMNQPQHF. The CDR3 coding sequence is TGTGCCAGCAGCCAAGGGACAGGGGGAATGAATCAGCCCCAGCATTTT.

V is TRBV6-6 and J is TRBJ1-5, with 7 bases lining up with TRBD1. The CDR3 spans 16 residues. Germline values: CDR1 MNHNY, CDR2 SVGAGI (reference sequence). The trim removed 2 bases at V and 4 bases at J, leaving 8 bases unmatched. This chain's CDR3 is CASSYLPTGTNQPQHF. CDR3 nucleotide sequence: TGTGCCAGCAGTTACCTCCCGACAGGGACTAATCAGCCCCAGCATTTT.

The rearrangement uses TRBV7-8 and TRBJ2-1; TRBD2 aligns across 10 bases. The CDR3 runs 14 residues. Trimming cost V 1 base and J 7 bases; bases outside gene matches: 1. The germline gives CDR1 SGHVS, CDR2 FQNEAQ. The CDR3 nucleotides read TGTGCCAGCAGCTTAGGGACTAGCGGAAATGAGCAGTTCTTC. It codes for CASSLGTSGNEQFF.